This TCR beta chain was observed in a study of blood T cell repertoires in COVID-19. Overall study: In each case, the material was cDNA or gDNA derived from T cells, B-cell-depleted T cells, or PBMCs.

In the original processing: Estimates of nucleated cell counts were drawn from the amplification of reference gene primers. Assay used: immunoSEQ multiplex PCR; TCRdb lists only in-frame clones, some missing. V and J calls and clone size come straight from that table; D and trimming were deduced from the DNA. In the table there are roughly 150,000 clones, approximately 88% of which are singletons. Trimming cost V 3 bases and J 2 bases, with 10 bases left between them. The CDR3 is 13 amino acids. Per germline, CDR1 SQVTM and CDR2 ANQGSEA. Recruits, aged about 18 to 90 years, lived in under 25 US areas. Categorization into cohorts depended on clinical history that participants reported.

The sequence came from a man between 65 and 80 years old who had been exposed to COVID-19. The V call is TRBV29-1, the J call TRBJ1-2; D is uncertain. The sequenced sample was PBMCs or T cells enriched from blood (not recorded which). CDR3 region: CSVDIGVNYGYTF. CDR3 coding DNA: TGCAGCGTTGATATCGGAGTAAACTATGGCTACACCTTC. Full variable domain (remainder filled in from reference TRBV29-1 and TRBJ1-2): SAVISQKPSRDICQRGTSLTIQCQVDSQVTMMFWYRQQPGQSLTLIATANQGSEATYESGFVIDKFPISRPNLTFSTLTVSNMSPEDSSIYLCSVDIGVNYGYTFGSGTRLTVV.